The 14 T cell receptor beta chains presented below share a single source sample, sequenced in a study of blood T cell repertoires in COVID-19. TCRdb's copy holds only in-frame clones and misses some; the assay was immunoSEQ multiplex PCR. Here the sample spans about 180,000 clones, more than 75% being singletons. Sequencing was performed on PBMCs or T cells enriched from blood (not recorded which). Every receptor here comes from a woman in her 50s who had recovered from COVID-19.

The gene calls are TRBV27 and TRBJ2-3, with 10 bases identical to TRBD2. This CDR3 contains 16 residues. V lost 3 bases, J lost 2 bases, and 5 bases stayed unmatched. The V gene's germline CDR1 is MNHEY and CDR2 SMNVEV (reference sequence). The CDR3 DNA reads TGTGCCAGCAGTTTCCGTCTAGCGGGAGTCACAGATACGCAGTATTTT. This codes for CASSFRLAGVTDTQYF.

V gene TRBV28 combines with J gene TRBJ1-2; 8 bases are shared with TRBD1. The germline gives CDR1 MDHEN, CDR2 SYDVKM. V shed 6 bases, J shed 3 bases, and the junction held 9 bases outside the gene matches. CDR3 length: 15 amino acids. The CDR3 nucleotides are TGTGCCAGCAGCACAACAGGGGGTGGTGACTATGGCTACACCTTC. Translating gives CASSTTGGGDYGYTF.

This chain uses TRBV27 with TRBJ2-7; tentative D call: TRBD1 (7 bases). Trimming took 4 bases from V and 0 from J, leaving 19 bases between them. The CDR3 has 17 residues. Germline V CDR1 and CDR2: MNHEY, SMNVEV (reference sequence). CDR3 DNA sequence: TGTGCCAGCAGTTCCAAGGCGGGGACAGTCAGCTCCTACGAGCAGTACTTC. This sequence encodes CASSSKAGTVSSYEQYF.

The chain couples TRBV3-1 (or the pseudogene TRBV3-2) to TRBJ2-3; 9 bases align to TRBD2. The CDR3 contains 18 residues. Trimming at V came to 4 bases and at J to 2 bases, leaving 13 bases not matched to a gene. CDR1 is LGHDT, CDR2 YNNKEL, per germline (reference sequence). The CDR3 is CASSPDRGSGSPTDTQYF. Written as DNA, the CDR3 is TGTGCCAGCAGCCCCGACCGGGGTAGCGGGAGCCCCACAGATACGCAGTATTTT.

This rearrangement joins TRBV16 to TRBJ2-7; TRBD1 matches at 9 bases. The ends lost 3 bases at V and 5 bases at J; junction bases unmatched: 2. The CDR3 totals 13 residues. Looked up from germline, CDR1 is KGHSY and CDR2 is FQNENV. CDR3 sequence reads: CASSQDRGHEQYF. The CDR3 nucleotides read TGTGCCAGCAGCCAGGACAGGGGCCACGAGCAGTACTTC.

The chain links TRBV5-1 to TRBJ1-3, with D unresolved. Per the germline V gene, CDR1 is SGHRS and CDR2 is YFSETQ. The CDR3 loop spans 16 amino acids. Trimming shortened V by 0 bases and J by 0 bases, and 10 bases separated the two germline ends. CDR3 residues: CASSLGPFSSGNTIYF. The CDR3 region has the DNA TGCGCCAGCAGCTTGGGTCCGTTTTCCTCTGGAAACACCATATATTTT. The variable domain in full, completed from reference TRBV5-1 and TRBJ1-3, reads KAGVTQTPRYLIKTRGQQVTLSCSPISGHRSVSWYQQTPGQGLQFLFEYFSETQRNKGNFPGRFSGRQFSNSRSEMNVSTLELGDSALYLCASSLGPFSSGNTIYFGEGSWLTVV.

This chain joins TRBV19 and TRBJ2-6; TRBD1 matches at 8 bases. The length of the CDR3 is 18 residues. Germline CDR1 is LNHDA and CDR2 is SQIVND (reference sequence). With V trimmed by 10 bases and J by 1 base, 15 bases remained unmatched. Here the CDR3 DNA reads TGTGCCACCAGGGGGACAGGCCTTCTCGGGTCTGGGGCCAACGTCCTGACTTTC. Translation gives CATRGTGLLGSGANVLTF. Full variable domain (outside the CDR3, taken from reference TRBV19 and TRBJ2-6): DGGITQSPKYLFRKEGQNVTLSCEQNLNHDAMYWYRQDPGQGLRLIYYSQIVNDFQKGDIAEGYSVSREKKESFPLTVTSAQKNPTAFYLCATRGTGLLGSGANVLTFGAGSRLTVL.

The chain joins TRBV6-5 to TRBJ1-1; 10 nucleotides agree with TRBD1. After removal of 0 bases from V and 5 bases from J, the junction contained 3 bases not matched to a gene. Per germline, CDR1 MNHEY and CDR2 SVGAGI. The CDR3 covers 15 residues. DNA for the CDR3: TGTGCCAGCAGTTACTCGACAGGGGGCGGAACTGAAGCTTTCTTT. It yields the protein CASSYSTGGGTEAFF.

This clone was observed many times. The rearrangement uses TRBV25-1 and TRBJ2-2; 11 bases map to TRBD1. CDR1 MGHDK and CDR2 SYGVNS come from the germline V gene. There are 17 residues in the CDR3. V shed 1 base, J shed 4 bases, and the junction held 5 bases outside the gene matches. CDR3 in amino acids: CASSESRTGGSTGELFF. The CDR3 nucleotides read TGTGCCAGCAGTGAATCGCGGACAGGGGGCAGCACCGGGGAGCTGTTTTTT.

This sequence joins TRBV7-9 and TRBJ2-7, with 8 positions matching TRBD2. CDR1 and CDR2 from the germline V gene are SEHNR and FQNEAQ (reference sequence). The CDR3 length is 15 residues. After removal of 1 base from V and 3 bases from J, the junction contained 5 bases not matched to a gene. CDR3 in DNA: TGTGCCAGCAGCTTAGGGGCTAGCGGGTTCTACGAGCAGTACTTC. This encodes CASSLGASGFYEQYF.

The chain couples TRBV6-2 or TRBV6-3 to TRBJ2-3, with 9 positions matching TRBD1. The V gene's germline CDR1 is MNHEY and CDR2 SVGEGT. This CDR3 has 15 amino acids. V gave up 3 bases and J gave up 4 bases; unmatched junction bases: 5. CDR3 DNA sequence: TGTGCCAGCAGTTATAGGAGGACAGGGGCAGATACGCAGTATTTT. It yields the protein CASSYRRTGADTQYF.

This chain joins TRBV19 and TRBJ1-1, with 10 bases matching TRBD1. Germline values: CDR1 LNHDA, CDR2 SQIVND (reference sequence). CDR3 size: 15 residues. Losses at the gene ends were 5 bases for V and 0 bases for J; bases not matched to a gene: 3. CDR3 region: CASSLGTGVNTEAFF. The CDR3 DNA reads TGTGCCAGTAGTCTAGGGACAGGGGTGAACACTGAAGCTTTCTTT.

This sequence joins TRBV19 and TRBJ1-5; TRBD1 matches 7 bases. The CDR3 loop spans 14 amino acids. The ends lost 3 bases at V and 5 bases at J; junction bases unmatched: 4. Per the germline V gene, CDR1 is LNHDA and CDR2 is SQIVND (reference sequence). The CDR3 is CASSIVGTDQPQHF. The CDR3 region has the DNA TGTGCCAGTAGTATCGTGGGGACAGATCAGCCCCAGCATTTT. The complete variable domain, with remaining parts taken from reference TRBV19 and TRBJ1-5, reads DGGITQSPKYLFRKEGQNVTLSCEQNLNHDAMYWYRQDPGQGLRLIYYSQIVNDFQKGDIAEGYSVSREKKESFPLTVTSAQKNPTAFYLCASSIVGTDQPQHFGDGTRLSIL.

The V and J genes are TRBV14 and TRBJ2-7; TRBD2 might be the D (5 bases). Germline assignment: CDR1 SGHDN and CDR2 FVKESK. The CDR3 runs 16 residues. V was pared by 1 base and J by 4 bases, with 17 bases between. CDR3 loop: CASSQGVEGRRYEQYF. The DNA for the CDR3 is TGTGCCAGCAGCCAAGGGGTAGAGGGCCGTAGATACGAGCAGTACTTC.